The rows below give T cell receptor beta chains drawn from one sample of a study of beta chain features in type 1 diabetes. The assay was immunoSEQ multiplex PCR, and TCRdb's table has in-frame clones only and misses some. The sample records around 250,000 clones, less than 35% being singletons. Source material: central memory CD4+ T cells from blood. The receptors here all came from a man aged 25-45 years in good health. Each CDR3 is given with its conserved first and last residue. Each record gives: clone size, V gene, J gene, D gene, CDR3 DNA, CDR3 protein. The D gene is left open where the match is weak. Rows may omit the clone size; those that give it use once, few, many or a size class.

-,TRBV6-5,TRBJ2-7,-,TGTGCCAGCAGTTACAGTTTGACAGGCATCCTTGGCGAGCAGTACTTC,CASSYSLTGILGEQYF
-,TRBV7-8,TRBJ1-1,-,TGTGCCAGCAGCTTAGGAGGACTGGGGCTCACTGAAGCTTTCTTT,CASSLGGLGLTEAFF
many,TRBV5-1,TRBJ2-1,-,TGCGCCAGCAGCTCCCAGACGGACAATGAGCAGTTCTTC,CASSSQTDNEQFF
-,TRBV20-1,TRBJ2-7,-,TGCAGTGCTAGAGAGGTCTACGAGCAGTACTTC,CSAREVYEQYF
many,TRBV5-6,TRBJ2-1,-,TGTGCCACCAGTCCCCCCGAATCCTACAATGAGCAGTTCTTC,CATSPPESYNEQFF
-,TRBV30,TRBJ1-3,-,TGTGCCTGGAGTGTATATGCGGGCTTTAGCTCTGGAAACACCATATATTTT,CAWSVYAGFSSGNTIYF
few,TRBV9,TRBJ2-2,-,TGTGCCAGCAGCGTAGGAAGAACCGGGGAGCTGTTTTTT,CASSVGRTGELFF
-,TRBV4-2,TRBJ2-7,-,TGTGCCAGCAGCCAAGATCTGCACGGGGAGCCCTACGAGCAGTACTTC,CASSQDLHGEPYEQYF
-,TRBV25-1,TRBJ2-3,-,TGTGCCAGCAGTTTAGGACTCGGAGATACGCAGTATTTT,CASSLGLGDTQYF
-,TRBV14,TRBJ2-5,TRBD2,TGTGCCAGCAGCCAAGAGACACTAGCGGGAGTAGAGACCCAGTACTTC,CASSQETLAGVETQYF
-,TRBV27,TRBJ2-3,TRBD1,TGTGCCAGCAGCCCGAGGGTGGGGACAGGGATGACAGATACGCAGTATTTT,CASSPRVGTGMTDTQYF
-,TRBV20-1,TRBJ2-1,-,TGCAGTGCACTCCTAAATATGGAGCAGTTCTTC,CSALLNMEQFF
once,TRBV6-5,TRBJ2-5,-,TGTGCCAGCAGATATACAGCAGCACAGGAGACCCAGTACTTC,CASRYTAAQETQYF
-,TRBV7-8,TRBJ2-3,-,TGTGCCAGCAGCTTAGCCCCGGGGCCCCTTAGCACAGATACGCAGTATTTT,CASSLAPGPLSTDTQYF
-,TRBV5-5,TRBJ2-3,-,TGTGCCAGCATACCGGGTCCCAACACAGATACGCAGTATTTT,CASIPGPNTDTQYF
few,TRBV29-1,TRBJ2-5,TRBD2,TGCAGCGTTGAAGACCGGACTAGCGGGAACCAAGAGACCCAGTACTTC,CSVEDRTSGNQETQYF
-,TRBV29-1,TRBJ1-2,-,TGCAGCGTTATAGGAGTTAGGGGCTACACCTTC,CSVIGVRGYTF
-,TRBV6-5,TRBJ1-2,-,TGTGCCAGCAGTAAGACAGTCTACTATGGCTACACCTTC,CASSKTVYYGYTF
-,TRBV9,TRBJ2-3,-,TGTGCCAGCAGCGTAGGGACTCCTGGCACAGATACGCAGTATTTT,CASSVGTPGTDTQYF
-,TRBV30,TRBJ2-7,-,TGTGCCTGGAGTTCGGGAGCGGGCTACGAGCAGTACTTC,CAWSSGAGYEQYF
-,TRBV5-6,TRBJ2-7,-,TGTGCCAGCAGCTTGAGCGGCAAGAAGGCCTACGAGCAGTACTTC,CASSLSGKKAYEQYF
-,TRBV7-2,TRBJ1-2,-,TGTGCCAGCAGCATGGACGGGAACTATGGCTACACCTTC,CASSMDGNYGYTF
-,TRBV10-3,TRBJ1-5,-,TGTGCCACCCGGACAGACGATAGCAATCAGCCCCAGCATTTT,CATRTDDSNQPQHF
-,TRBV7-9,TRBJ2-1,-,TGTGCCAGCAGCAGGATGAGCGATGAGCAGTTCTTC,CASSRMSDEQFF
few,TRBV7-2,TRBJ1-2,-,TGTGCCAGCAGCCCCGGGCGGACGAGTGGCTACACCTTC,CASSPGRTSGYTF
few,TRBV6-5,TRBJ2-3,TRBD1,TGTGCCAGCAGTTCCCGGACAGGGGGCACAGATACGCAGTATTTT,CASSSRTGGTDTQYF
few,TRBV7-2,TRBJ2-2,-,TGTGCCAGCAGCTTAGACAGGGCGGAGACCGGGGAGCTGTTTTTT,CASSLDRAETGELFF
-,TRBV7-2,TRBJ2-5,-,TGTGCCAGCAGCCCGGACGGCCAAGAGACCCAGTACTTC,CASSPDGQETQYF
-,TRBV5-6,TRBJ2-7,-,TGTGCCAGCAGCTTCAATCAGGGTGCGAAGCAGTACTTC,CASSFNQGAKQYF
-,TRBV18,TRBJ2-7,-,TGTGCCAGCTCACCACCGTGGCCGGCTCAGGAGCAGTACTTC,CASSPPWPAQEQYF
few,TRBV29-1,TRBJ2-5,-,TGCAGCGTTAATTCAGGGGAGGAGACCCAGTACTTC,CSVNSGEETQYF
-,TRBV2,TRBJ2-1,TRBD2,TGTGCCAGCAGTTTAACTAGCGGCTCCTACAATGAGCAGTTCTTC,CASSLTSGSYNEQFF
-,TRBV25-1,TRBJ1-5,-,TGTGCCAGCAGTGAATCAATATGGTTGCAGATCAATCAGCCCCAGCATTTT,CASSESIWLQINQPQHF
few,TRBV7-9,TRBJ2-5,-,TGTGCCAGCAGCTCCCGGGGCGCCCAAGAGACCCAGTACTTC,CASSSRGAQETQYF
-,TRBV15,TRBJ2-5,-,TGTGCCACCAGCAGAGTGGTAAGCGACCAAGAGACCCAGTACTTC,CATSRVVSDQETQYF
many,TRBV19,TRBJ2-1,-,TGTGCCAGTAGTATGCAAGGAAGCTCCTACAATGAGCAGTTCTTC,CASSMQGSSYNEQFF
few,TRBV29-1,TRBJ2-7,TRBD2,TGCAGCGCCGGGACTAGCGGCCTCTACGAGCAGTACTTC,CSAGTSGLYEQYF
-,TRBV13,TRBJ2-2,TRBD2,TGTGCCAGCAGTCATACTACTAGCGGGCGATTGGCCGGGGAGCTGTTTTTT,CASSHTTSGRLAGELFF
few,TRBV28,TRBJ1-2,-,TGTGCCAGCAATACGGGGGTCTATGGCTACACCTTC,CASNTGVYGYTF
many,TRBV7-7,TRBJ2-1,-,TGTGCCAGCAGCTTAAACATTAACAATGAGCAGTTCTTC,CASSLNINNEQFF
-,TRBV7-9,TRBJ1-6,TRBD1,TGTGCCAGCAGCCCCCGGGACAGGGGTTCCTATAATTCACCCCTCCACTTT,CASSPRDRGSYNSPLHF
-,TRBV4-1,TRBJ1-6,TRBD1,TGCGCCAGCAGCCAAGAGGTGACAGGGGATTCACCCCTCCACTTT,CASSQEVTGDSPLHF
few,TRBV7-2,TRBJ2-5,-,TGTGCCAGCAGCTTTACAGGGATCCAAGAGACCCAGTACTTC,CASSFTGIQETQYF
few,TRBV6-4,TRBJ2-3,TRBD2,TGTGCCAGCAGTGGACTAGCGGGGGGGCCGGATACGCAGTATTTT,CASSGLAGGPDTQYF
-,TRBV7-9,TRBJ1-1,TRBD1,TGTGCCAGCAGTCGGGGCGGGGACAGCTTGAACACTGAAGCTTTCTTT,CASSRGGDSLNTEAFF
few,TRBV30,TRBJ2-2,-,TGTGCCCAGGGTTCCGGGATGAACACCGGGGAGCTGTTTTTT,CAQGSGMNTGELFF
-,TRBV29-1,TRBJ1-1,-,TGCAGCATAATGACAGTTAACACTGAAGCTTTCTTT,CSIMTVNTEAFF
-,TRBV5-6,TRBJ2-2,-,TGTGCCAGCAGCTTGTTACAGAGGAACACCGGGGAGCTGTTTTTT,CASSLLQRNTGELFF
-,TRBV29-1,TRBJ1-5,-,TGCAGCGTTGAAGAAAACACGAATCAGCCCCAGCATTTT,CSVEENTNQPQHF
-,TRBV6-5,TRBJ1-1,TRBD1,TGTGCCAGCAGTCAAACCGGGACAGGGAACACTGAAGCTTTCTTT,CASSQTGTGNTEAFF
-,TRBV7-2,TRBJ2-3,-,TGTGCCAGCAGCCACCCCTGGGCAGATACGCAGTATTTT,CASSHPWADTQYF
-,TRBV30,TRBJ2-3,TRBD1,TGTGCCCTAGACACCCACGGGACAGGGAGCACAGATACGCAGTATTTT,CALDTHGTGSTDTQYF
-,TRBV30,TRBJ2-1,-,TGTGCCCGGAGTATGCAGGACTTCGGTGAGCAGTTCTTC,CARSMQDFGEQFF
few,TRBV11-2,TRBJ2-1,-,TGTGCCAGCAGCTTGAGTCGTAACAATGAGCAGTTCTTC,CASSLSRNNEQFF
-,TRBV29-1,TRBJ1-5,-,TGCAGCGTTGACCCAGGGGAGGGTCAGCCCCAGCATTTT,CSVDPGEGQPQHF
few,TRBV5-1,TRBJ2-5,TRBD1,TGCGCCAGCAGCCGCTCGACCGGGACAGGGGAAAAAGAGACCCAGTACTTC,CASSRSTGTGEKETQYF
few,TRBV30,TRBJ1-3,-,TGTGCCTGGAGTCGTGGGCAGGCAAACACCATATATTTT,CAWSRGQANTIYF
few,TRBV7-2,TRBJ1-5,TRBD1,TGTGCCAGCAGCGGAAACAGGGGAGATCAGCCCCAGCATTTT,CASSGNRGDQPQHF
-,TRBV21-1,TRBJ2-3,-,TGTGCCAGCAGCCCCGCGGGGACTACTCACACAGATACGCAGTATTTT,CASSPAGTTHTDTQYF
few,TRBV7-2,TRBJ2-1,TRBD2,TGTGCCAGCAGCCTGGGACTAGCGGGAGGTAGGGATGAGCAGTTCTTC,CASSLGLAGGRDEQFF